This T cell receptor (beta chain) was sequenced for a study of tumor and adjacent non-tumor tissue in lung cancer. At the level of the study: Stage I to III disease affected over nine men and roughly five women aged about 30 to 76. Millions of productive TCRbeta reads were obtained per sample on average.

No cell sorting was done before RNA was extracted from the tissue. Newly diagnosed lung cancer patients had thoracic surgery in China, August–late 2014, without prior chemotherapy. In the case of this clonotype: What it recognizes is unknown. One junction end disagrees with the germline gene, perhaps due to a read error.

Germline assignment: CDR1 MNHNS and CDR2 SASEGT. The CDR3 is 19 amino acids. Study results and limitations: Normal lung showed higher cumulative top 100 clone frequency than tumor.

Three rounds of nested PCR, following a modified ARM-PCR protocol, produced the TCRbeta library. TCRdb redid the calling of the multiplex PCR reads with MiXCR, one entry per CDR3 protein. The sample contains more than 120,000 distinct CDR3 sequences, around 61% of which appear only once. This rearrangement joins TRBV6-1 to TRBJ2-6; 13 bases fit TRBD2. This clonotype was obtained from a man aged 55 to 70 with small cell lung cancer. The sequenced sample consisted of lung tumor tissue. This CDR3 reads CASSFRLAGGTFGANVLTF. In DNA, the CDR3 is TGTGCCAGCAGCTTCAGACTAGCGGGAGGTACCTTTGGGGCAAACGTCCTGACTTTC.